The TCR beta chain described here comes from a study of blood T cell repertoires in COVID-19. Study context: In each case, the material was cDNA or gDNA derived from T cells, B-cell-depleted T cells, or PBMCs.

Germline CDR1 and CDR2: MRHNA and SNTAGT. Trimming took 2 bases from V and 3 from J; bases not matched to a gene: 8. This CDR3 region has 17 residues. Data came from immunoSEQ multiplex PCR; TCRdb stores just in-frame clones and leaves some out. Among 5,700 or so clones listed, roughly 89% were seen once. Sequenced input: peripheral blood. The chain employs TRBV6-4 and TRBJ1-3; 9 bases match TRBD1. The TCR was taken from a human donor in a cohort sampled during active COVID-19. The DNA of the CDR3 is TGTGCCAGCAGTGACGGGGACAGGGAAAGGTTTGGAAACACCATATATTTT. This codes for CASSDGDRERFGNTIYF.